This T cell receptor beta chain derives from a study of blood T cell repertoires in COVID-19. Study summary: Specimens from acute and convalescent COVID-19 originated in the United States, Italy and Spain. PBMCs, B-cell-depleted T cells, or T cells provided the cDNA or gDNA that made up the material.

Authors' processing steps: Scientists estimated how many nucleated cells there were by amplifying reference gene primers. Repertoires were generated with immunoSEQ multiplex PCR, while TCRdb's copy carries only in-frame clones and drops some. V, J and clone size were drawn from that table, and D and trimming were deduced from the DNA. The data hold some 100,000 clones, with 85% to 90% observed a single time. CDR1 and CDR2 (germline): SGHTA, FQGNSA. This CDR3 spans 14 amino acids. J lost 4 bases, V lost 4 bases, and 5 bases had no gene match. The rearrangement links TRBV7-2 to TRBJ2-5; 8 bases agree with TRBD1. This receptor was identified in a human donor with active COVID-19. The donor label of this sample is uncertain. Specimen: peripheral blood. The CDR3 region is CASSSGGNRETQYF. The CDR3 DNA sequence: TGTGCCAGCAGCTCAGGGGGCAATAGAGAGACCCAGTACTTC.